The 8 T cell receptor beta chains below come from one sample, sequenced in a study of response to subunit inactivated influenza vaccine (dated by TCRdb to 2016 to 2019). Library preparation used RT-PCR. TCRdb records Illumina HiSeq 2500 as the sequencer. The public reads were quality trimmed at Q25 with fastp and then assembled into clones with MiXCR by TCRdb, keeping productive beta chains. Identical CDR3 protein sequences are pooled into one entry, listed with their most common genes and DNA. The sample table contains under 850,000 distinct CDR3 sequences; only one count was recorded for about 18% of them. 9.5% to 13% of the sample goes to the ten largest clones. The sequences come from PBMCs from blood, collected 4 to 6 days after vaccination. Every receptor here comes from a man aged 45-60 years who received an inactivated influenza vaccine. Donor details come from another sample of the same person, matched by shared clones.

This rearrangement joins TRBV20-1 to TRBJ2-1, with 10 bases lining up with TRBD2. V trimming: 3 bases; J trimming: 7 bases; junction bases outside the gene matches: 9. Germline CDR1 reads DFQATT; CDR2 reads SNEGSKA (reference sequence). The CDR3 is 15 residues long. CDR3 region: CSASPWGAGGNEQFF. The CDR3 DNA is TGCAGTGCTAGCCCATGGGGAGCGGGAGGGAATGAGCAGTTCTTC.

As concerns this clonotype: At one end, the junction sequence differs from germline, possibly due to a read error. The chain links TRBV7-2 to TRBJ1-2; D might be TRBD1 (6 bases). Germline V gene data show CDR1 as SGHTA and CDR2 as FQGNSA. The CDR3 covers 15 residues. The CDR3 coding sequence is TGTGCCAGCAGCCCAGAGACAGGCTGGGGGGGTGGCCACACCTTC. Protein sequence: CASSPETGWGGGHTF.

This clonotype was counted only a few times. The rearrangement uses TRBV7-8 and TRBJ2-1; 8 positions match TRBD2. There are 16 residues in the CDR3. J lost 8 bases, V lost 5 bases, and 14 bases had no gene match. Germline assignment: CDR1 SGHVS and CDR2 FQNEAQ. The CDR3: CASSTDAGTRVDEQFF. The CDR3 coding sequence is TGTGCCAGCAGCACAGACGCCGGGACTAGGGTCGATGAGCAGTTCTTC.

This clonotype was seen a few times. Sequence at one end of the junction differs from germline and may be a read error. V usage is TRBV6-1 and J usage is TRBJ2-5; 11 nucleotides agree with TRBD2. Looked up from germline, CDR1 is MNHNS and CDR2 is SASEGT. The CDR3 sequence is 13 residues long. CDR3 bases: TGTGCCAGCAGAAAACTAGCGGGGGAGATCCAGTACTTC. Translating gives CASRKLAGEIQYF.

The chain uses TRBV5-4 and TRBJ2-1; 16 bases map to TRBD2. The germline CDR1 and CDR2 sequences are SGHNT and YYREEE (reference sequence). Trimming at V came to 0 bases and at J to 2 bases, leaving 5 bases not matched to a gene. There are 19 residues in the CDR3. The CDR3 nucleotides are TGTGCCAGCAGCTTGGAGGGACTAGCGGGAGGGCCACCCTACAATGAGCAGTTCTTC. It specifies CASSLEGLAGGPPYNEQFF.

The chain uses TRBV20-1 and TRBJ1-6; D gene ambiguous. The CDR3 runs 11 residues. Trimming took 5 bases from V and 9 from J, leaving 8 bases between them. CDR1 and CDR2 from the germline V gene are DFQATT and SNEGSKA (reference sequence). The CDR3 coding sequence is TGCAGTGCTGACCCTTTTTCACCCCTCCACTTT. This sequence encodes CSADPFSPLHF.

This clonotype has a handful of counts. The chain joins TRBV7-9 to TRBJ2-7, with D possibly TRBD2 on 6 matching bases. The CDR3 extends over 16 amino acids. V lost 1 base, J lost 5 bases, and 18 bases lay in between. The germline CDR1 and CDR2 sequences are SEHNR and FQNEAQ (reference sequence). The DNA of the CDR3 is TGTGCCAGCAGCTTAGTCGCGGGACCGATGACCCACGAGCAGTACTTC. Residues: CASSLVAGPMTHEQYF.

This clonotype was detected only a few times. V usage is TRBV20-1 and J usage is TRBJ2-3; tentative D call: TRBD2 (6 bases). Germline loops: CDR1 DFQATT, CDR2 SNEGSKA (reference sequence). V was pared by 0 bases and J by 1 base, with 14 bases between. This CDR3 contains 16 residues. CDR3 sequence: CSARDLLAEGTDTQYF. CDR3 nucleotides: TGCAGTGCTAGAGATCTTTTAGCGGAGGGCACAGATACGCAGTATTTT.